This T cell receptor beta chain is drawn from a study of shared clonotypes between healthy human individuals. A word on this clone: The antigen is undetermined.

Using immunoSEQ multiplex PCR, the repertoire was profiled, and TCRdb retains in-frame clones only, with some absent. This table holds some 2,100,000 clones, approximately 95% found once. Study-wide results and caveats: Memory subsets generally showed smaller estimated richness than naive subsets did.

From germline, CDR1 is SGHAT and CDR2 FQNNGV. CDR3 length: 17 residues. The junction had 15 bases not matched to a gene; V was cut back by 5 bases and J by 4 bases. The V gene is TRBV11-2, the J gene TRBJ1-2; 8 nucleotides line up with TRBD1. The sequencing sample was made of naive CD4+ T cells sorted from blood. Subset reported: CD45RA+ positively selected. This receptor was obtained from a young man in good health. The CDR3 nucleotides read TGTGCCAGCAGCCGACGCTCGACAGGGGAGGGCGGCTATGGCTACACCTTC. Translation gives CASSRRSTGEGGYGYTF. The full variable domain, in which reference TRBV11-2 and TRBJ1-2 provide the parts outside the CDR3, is EAGVAQSPRYKIIEKRQSVAFWCNPISGHATLYWYQQILGQGPKLLIQFQNNGVVDDSQLPKDRFSAERLKGVDSTLKIQPAKLEDSAVYLCASSRRSTGEGGYGYTFGSGTRLTVV.